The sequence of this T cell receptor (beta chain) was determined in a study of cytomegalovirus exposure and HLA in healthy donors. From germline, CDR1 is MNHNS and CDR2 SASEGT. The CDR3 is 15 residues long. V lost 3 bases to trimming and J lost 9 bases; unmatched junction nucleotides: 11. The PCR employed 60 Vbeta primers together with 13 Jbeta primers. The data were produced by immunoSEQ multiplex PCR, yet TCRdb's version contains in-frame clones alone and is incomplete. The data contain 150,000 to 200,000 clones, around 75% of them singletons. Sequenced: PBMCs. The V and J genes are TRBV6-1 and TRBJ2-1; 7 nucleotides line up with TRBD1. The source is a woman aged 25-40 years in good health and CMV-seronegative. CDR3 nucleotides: TGTGCCAGCAGTGAGAGAAGACAGGGCTCGGGTGAGCAGTTCTTC. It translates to CASSERRQGSGEQFF.